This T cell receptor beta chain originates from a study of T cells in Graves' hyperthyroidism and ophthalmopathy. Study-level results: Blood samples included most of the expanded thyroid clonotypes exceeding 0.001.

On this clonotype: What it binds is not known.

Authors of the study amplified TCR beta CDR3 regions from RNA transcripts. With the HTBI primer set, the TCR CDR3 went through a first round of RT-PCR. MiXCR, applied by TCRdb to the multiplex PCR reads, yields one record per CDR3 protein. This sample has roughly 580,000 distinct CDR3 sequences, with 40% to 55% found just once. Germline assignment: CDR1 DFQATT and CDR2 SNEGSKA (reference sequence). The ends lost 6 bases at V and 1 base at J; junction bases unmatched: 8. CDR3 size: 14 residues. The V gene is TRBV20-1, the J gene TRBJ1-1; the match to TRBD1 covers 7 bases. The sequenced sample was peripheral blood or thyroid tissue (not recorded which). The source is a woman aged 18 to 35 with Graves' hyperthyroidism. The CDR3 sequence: CSATTTGRNTEAFF. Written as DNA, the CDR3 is TGCAGTGCCACCACGACAGGGAGGAACACTGAAGCTTTCTTT.